These T cell receptor beta chains were read from a single sample in a study of identical twins' blood T cells. TCRdb reanalysed the 5' RACE reads using MiXCR and keeps one entry per CDR3 protein. The sample includes 300,000 to 400,000 distinct CDR3 sequences, roughly 28% of them seen just once. The sequenced sample consisted of PBMCs. The receptor set was obtained from a woman between 18 and 55 years old in good health. Both conserved end residues are part of each CDR3. A D gene is named only where the DNA matches it firmly. A row's size may be missing; if present it is once, few, many or a size class.

size: .
length: 13
J: TRBJ1-4
V: TRBV14
D: .
CDR3: CASSQGVGGKLFF
DNA: TGTGCCAGCAGCCAAGGGGTGGGAGGAAAACTGTTTTTT

size: .
length: 15
J: TRBJ2-3
V: TRBV29-1
D: .
CDR3: CSVEGSAVGSITQYF
DNA: TGCAGCGTTGAGGGTTCGGCTGTCGGTTCGATTACGCAGTATTTT

size: .
length: 15
J: TRBJ2-1
V: TRBV2
D: TRBD2
CDR3: CASSEGGSSYNEQFF
DNA: TGTGCCAGCAGTGAAGGCGGGAGCTCCTACAATGAGCAGTTCTTC

size: .
length: 12
J: TRBJ1-1
V: TRBV11-2
D: .
CDR3: CASSFEVDEAFF
DNA: TGTGCCAGCAGCTTTGAGGTCGATGAAGCTTTCTTT

size: few
length: 14
J: TRBJ1-1
V: TRBV5-1
D: .
CDR3: CASRRTPAETEAFF
DNA: TGCGCCAGCCGGCGGACCCCTGCGGAGACTGAAGCTTTCTTT

size: .
length: 13
J: TRBJ2-5
V: TRBV20-1
D: .
CDR3: CSARGGPQETQYF
DNA: TGCAGTGCTAGGGGGGGTCCCCAAGAGACCCAGTACTTC

size: few
length: 15
J: TRBJ2-7
V: TRBV5-1
D: TRBD1
CDR3: CASSFGQGASYEQYF
DNA: TGCGCCAGCAGTTTCGGACAGGGGGCATCCTACGAGCAGTACTTC

size: .
length: 13
J: TRBJ1-1
V: TRBV20-1
D: .
CDR3: CSALDGVGTEAFF
DNA: TGCAGTGCCCTAGACGGGGTAGGCACTGAAGCTTTCTTT

size: .
length: 14
J: TRBJ1-1
V: TRBV29-1
D: .
CDR3: CSVENIGTNTEAFF
DNA: TGCAGCGTTGAAAACATCGGCACGAACACTGAAGCTTTCTTT

size: .
length: 14
J: TRBJ1-1
V: TRBV20-1
D: .
CDR3: CSASSGDWGTEAFF
DNA: TGCAGTGCGAGTTCCGGGGACTGGGGAACTGAAGCTTTCTTT

size: .
length: 17
J: TRBJ1-1
V: TRBV5-1
D: .
CDR3: CASSLGRGVNMNTEAFF
DNA: TGCGCCAGCAGCTTGGGACGGGGGGTAAACATGAACACTGAAGCTTTCTTT

size: .
length: 17
J: TRBJ2-3
V: TRBV9
D: .
CDR3: CASSVIGGPGGTDTQYF
DNA: TGTGCCAGCAGCGTTATCGGCGGGCCCGGGGGCACAGATACGCAGTATTTT

size: .
length: 15
J: TRBJ1-1
V: TRBV5-1
D: .
CDR3: CASSLVGNLNTEAFF
DNA: TGCGCCAGCAGCTTGGTTGGCAACCTGAACACTGAAGCTTTCTTT

size: .
length: 15
J: TRBJ2-7
V: TRBV28
D: .
CDR3: CASSLYRPLNYEQYF
DNA: TGTGCCAGCAGTTTATACAGGCCCCTAAACTACGAGCAGTACTTC

size: .
length: 15
J: TRBJ1-4
V: TRBV14
D: .
CDR3: CASSQDLHSNEKLFF
DNA: TGTGCCAGCAGCCAAGATTTACACTCTAATGAAAAACTGTTTTTT

size: .
length: 15
J: TRBJ2-2
V: TRBV12-3/TRBV12-4
D: .
CDR3: CASSLGIGGTGELFF
DNA: TGTGCCAGCAGTTTAGGGATCGGAGGGACCGGGGAGCTGTTTTTT

size: once
length: 14
J: TRBJ2-7
V: TRBV27
D: .
CDR3: CASSLSVGPYEQYF
DNA: TGTGCCAGCAGTTTATCAGTGGGGCCCTACGAGCAGTACTTC

size: many
length: 11
J: TRBJ1-2
V: TRBV20-1
D: .
CDR3: CSARIASRDTF
DNA: TGCAGTGCTAGAATCGCCAGTCGTGACACCTTC

size: many
length: 13
J: TRBJ1-5
V: TRBV6-5
D: .
CDR3: CASGRENNQPQHF
DNA: TGTGCTTCGGGCAGGGAAAACAATCAGCCCCAGCATTTT

size: few
length: 16
J: TRBJ2-7
V: TRBV25-1
D: TRBD1
CDR3: CASSALEGQGSYEQYF
DNA: TGTGCCAGCAGTGCTTTGGAGGGACAGGGCTCCTACGAGCAGTACTTC

size: few
length: 14
J: TRBJ1-5
V: TRBV5-8
D: TRBD1
CDR3: CASSDYRGNQPQHF
DNA: TGTGCCAGCAGCGATTACAGGGGAAATCAGCCCCAGCATTTT

size: few
length: 14
J: TRBJ2-5
V: TRBV7-9
D: .
CDR3: CASSKGGFQETQYF
DNA: TGTGCCAGCAGCAAGGGGGGCTTTCAAGAGACCCAGTACTTC

size: few
length: 12
J: TRBJ1-2
V: TRBV7-9
D: TRBD1
CDR3: CASSFQPGTGSF
DNA: TGTGCCAGCAGCTTTCAGCCGGGGACAGGGAGTTTC

size: .
length: 15
J: TRBJ2-1
V: TRBV29-1
D: .
CDR3: CSVNTRGLARYEQFF
DNA: TGCAGCGTTAATACGCGGGGGCTAGCGCGGTATGAGCAGTTCTTC

size: .
length: 14
J: TRBJ2-1
V: TRBV12-3/TRBV12-4
D: .
CDR3: CASVRESSYNEQFF
DNA: TGTGCCAGCGTTCGGGAGAGCTCCTACAATGAGCAGTTCTTC

size: many
length: 16
J: TRBJ1-2
V: TRBV6-6
D: .
CDR3: CASSDPGTVANYGYTF
DNA: TGTGCCAGCAGTGACCCCGGGACGGTAGCTAACTATGGCTACACCTTC

size: .
length: 15
J: TRBJ2-7
V: TRBV6-5
D: .
CDR3: CASSYSEGWGYEQYF
DNA: TGTGCCAGCAGTTACTCAGAGGGGTGGGGATACGAGCAGTACTTC

size: .
length: 13
J: TRBJ1-2
V: TRBV20-1
D: .
CDR3: CSASITGISGYTF
DNA: TGCAGTGCTTCTATTACGGGGATATCTGGCTACACCTTC

size: few
length: 16
J: TRBJ2-7
V: TRBV20-1
D: .
CDR3: CSARSPPSGGGYEQYF
DNA: TGCAGTGCTAGATCCCCCCCTAGTGGGGGCGGTTACGAGCAGTACTTC

size: few
length: 14
J: TRBJ2-5
V: TRBV2
D: .
CDR3: CASSGATIQETQYF
DNA: TGTGCCAGCAGTGGGGCCACTATACAAGAGACCCAGTACTTC

size: .
length: 12
J: TRBJ2-1
V: TRBV18
D: .
CDR3: CASSPLNGEQFF
DNA: TGTGCCAGCTCTCCCTTAAACGGAGAGCAGTTCTTC

size: .
length: 14
J: TRBJ1-5
V: TRBV20-1
D: TRBD1
CDR3: CSANRGPSNQPQHF
DNA: TGCAGTGCCAACAGGGGGCCAAGCAATCAGCCCCAGCATTTT

size: few
length: 13
J: TRBJ1-2
V: TRBV5-1
D: TRBD1
CDR3: CASSLETGFGYTF
DNA: TGCGCCAGCAGCTTGGAGACAGGGTTTGGCTACACCTTC

size: few
length: 12
J: TRBJ1-2
V: TRBV19
D: .
CDR3: CASSLRADGYTF
DNA: TGTGCCAGTAGTTTACGGGCCGATGGCTACACCTTC

size: once
length: 15
J: TRBJ1-3
V: TRBV12-3/TRBV12-4
D: .
CDR3: CASTRGEFSGSTIYF
DNA: TGTGCCAGCACCCGGGGGGAGTTCTCTGGAAGCACCATATATTTT

size: .
length: 16
J: TRBJ2-2
V: TRBV27
D: TRBD1
CDR3: CASRRTQGLGTGELFF
DNA: TGTGCCAGTAGGAGGACACAGGGGTTAGGAACCGGGGAGCTGTTTTTT

size: many
length: 16
J: TRBJ1-6
V: TRBV2
D: TRBD1
CDR3: CASGDTGTGLTSPLHF
DNA: TGTGCCAGCGGGGATACCGGGACAGGGCTTACTTCACCCCTCCACTTT

size: few
length: 14
J: TRBJ1-1
V: TRBV20-1
D: .
CDR3: CSARREDRWVGAFF
DNA: TGCAGTGCCCGCCGGGAGGACCGGTGGGTTGGGGCTTTCTTT

size: few
length: 15
J: TRBJ2-7
V: TRBV11-2
D: .
CDR3: CASSPGQIRTYEQYF
DNA: TGTGCCAGCAGTCCCGGACAGATCCGTACCTACGAGCAGTACTTC

size: few
length: 15
J: TRBJ2-5
V: TRBV2
D: TRBD2
CDR3: CASSEFGSGSQTQYF
DNA: TGTGCCAGCAGTGAATTCGGTAGCGGGAGTCAGACCCAGTACTTC

size: .
length: 14
J: TRBJ1-2
V: TRBV25-1
D: .
CDR3: CASSELRGSYGYTF
DNA: TGTGCCAGCAGTGAACTTCGGGGAAGTTATGGCTACACCTTC

size: .
length: 12
J: TRBJ2-1
V: TRBV20-1
D: .
CDR3: CSASSLYNEQFF
DNA: TGCAGTGCCAGTTCCCTCTACAATGAGCAGTTCTTC

size: few
length: 14
J: TRBJ2-5
V: TRBV29-1
D: .
CDR3: CSGGPGHIQETQYF
DNA: TGCAGCGGCGGACCGGGACATATACAAGAGACCCAGTACTTC

size: .
length: 16
J: TRBJ2-2
V: TRBV5-1
D: .
CDR3: CASAKAGTVNTGELFF
DNA: TGCGCCAGCGCTAAAGCCGGGACGGTGAACACCGGGGAGCTGTTTTTT

size: .
length: 15
J: TRBJ1-2
V: TRBV7-9
D: .
CDR3: CASSLSSPGSYGYTF
DNA: TGTGCCAGCAGCTTATCCAGCCCGGGAAGCTATGGCTACACCTTC

size: .
length: 13
J: TRBJ1-1
V: TRBV27
D: .
CDR3: CASRAWRDAEAFF
DNA: TGTGCCAGCAGGGCTTGGAGGGACGCTGAAGCTTTCTTT

size: few
length: 19
J: TRBJ1-6
V: TRBV5-1
D: .
CDR3: CASSVGNTMAISYNSPLHF
DNA: TGCGCCAGCAGCGTAGGGAATACAATGGCAATCTCCTATAATTCACCCCTCCACTTT

size: .
length: 13
J: TRBJ2-7
V: TRBV6-5
D: .
CDR3: CASSPVGPYEQYF
DNA: TGTGCCAGCAGCCCCGTCGGTCCCTACGAGCAGTACTTC

size: few
length: 15
J: TRBJ2-2
V: TRBV10-2
D: .
CDR3: CASSSPPPGKRELFF
DNA: TGCGCCAGCAGTTCTCCCCCCCCCGGGAAGCGGGAGCTGTTTTTT

size: .
length: 16
J: TRBJ1-1
V: TRBV5-5
D: TRBD1
CDR3: CASSFTEGQGSAEAFF
DNA: TGTGCCAGCAGCTTTACTGAGGGACAGGGGAGCGCTGAAGCTTTCTTT

size: .
length: 13
J: TRBJ1-1
V: TRBV7-3
D: .
CDR3: CASSYQGITEAFF
DNA: TGTGCCAGCAGCTACCAGGGTATAACTGAAGCTTTCTTT

size: once
length: 14
J: TRBJ1-2
V: TRBV18
D: .
CDR3: CASPPAAGADGYTF
DNA: TGTGCCAGCCCACCTGCAGCAGGGGCGGATGGCTACACCTTC

size: few
length: 17
J: TRBJ2-3
V: TRBV20-1
D: TRBD2
CDR3: CSATHVGLAGGRDTQYF
DNA: TGCAGTGCTACCCACGTCGGACTAGCGGGAGGTAGAGATACGCAGTATTTT

size: .
length: 15
J: TRBJ2-6
V: TRBV9
D: .
CDR3: CASSGLSSGANVLTF
DNA: TGTGCCAGCAGCGGACTTAGCTCTGGGGCCAACGTCCTGACTTTC